What follows are 4 T cell receptor beta chains derived from one specimen sequenced in a study of blood T cell repertoires in COVID-19. Using immunoSEQ multiplex PCR, the repertoire was profiled, and TCRdb retains in-frame clones only, with some absent. The sample has 130,000 to 150,000 clones, about 80% seen once. Input material: peripheral blood. The receptors were sampled from an older man who had recovered from COVID-19.

The V gene is TRBV2, the J gene TRBJ1-1; the match to TRBD1 covers 8 bases. After removal of 6 bases from V and 5 bases from J, the junction contained 14 bases not matched to a gene. CDR3 length: 16 residues. CDR1 and CDR2 (germline): SNHLY, FYNNEI. Here the CDR3 reads CASSPDRVRGRTEAFF. DNA for the CDR3: TGTGCCAGCAGCCCGGACAGGGTGAGAGGAAGAACTGAAGCTTTCTTT.

This clone is a singleton in its sample. This chain joins TRBV4-1 and TRBJ2-1; 7 nucleotides align to TRBD2. The CDR3 loop spans 15 amino acids. CDR1 is MGHRA, CDR2 YSYEKL, per germline. V was pared by 1 base and J by 10 bases, with 10 bases of the junction left unmatched. CDR3 in amino acids: CASSQAPAGFEEQFF. The CDR3 DNA sequence: TGCGCCAGCAGCCAAGCGCCAGCGGGGTTCGAAGAGCAGTTCTTC.

The J gene is TRBJ2-2, the V gene TRBV20-1; D not certain. V was shortened by 5 bases and J by 3 bases, with 4 bases between the two germline ends. Germline V gives CDR1 DFQATT, CDR2 SNEGSKA (reference sequence). The CDR3 spans 11 residues. The CDR3 DNA sequence: TGCAGTGCTTTAGACACCGGGGAGCTGTTTTTT. Residues: CSALDTGELFF.

A few counts support this clone. The chain combines TRBV25-1 with TRBJ1-2, with D perhaps TRBD1 (5 bases). Germline V gene data show CDR1 as MGHDK and CDR2 as SYGVNS. This CDR3 contains 12 residues. V shed 3 bases and J shed 4 bases, with 6 bases lying between them. CDR3 amino acids: CASSDGGYGYTF. The CDR3 DNA reads TGTGCCAGCAGTGACGGGGGCTATGGCTACACCTTC.